This TCR beta chain was retrieved from a study of T cell responses to AZD1222 COVID-19 vaccine. In regard to this clone: Its antigen is unidentified.

Assay: immunoSEQ multiplex PCR; the TCRdb copy retains only in-frame clones and omits some. The data hold tens of thousands of clones, with 75% to 90% observed a single time. Findings and caveats of the study: Once two AZD1222 doses were given, Spike-specific TCR breadth and depth went up. Without day 14 samples, only post-peak T cell repertoires were studied. The sample set comprised mostly white British donors with more females, and clonal diversity was possibly underestimated.

Trimming shortened V by 5 bases and J by 0 bases, and 10 bases separated the two germline ends. Germline V gene lookup returns CDR1 SGHTA and CDR2 FQGNSA. The CDR3 consists of 14 residues. The V call is TRBV7-2, the J call TRBJ1-1; D remains unclear. The sequence was collected from an adult who received the AZD1222 COVID-19 vaccine. Sequences were derived from peripheral blood, sampled 28 days after the second AZD1222 dose. The DNA for the CDR3 is TGTGCCAGCAGCGAACGGGCAGTGAACACTGAAGCTTTCTTT. It codes for CASSERAVNTEAFF. Full variable domain (remainder filled in from reference TRBV7-2 and TRBJ1-1): GAGVSQSPSNKVTEKGKDVELRCDPISGHTALYWYRQSLGQGLEFLIYFQGNSAPDKSGLPSDRFSAERTGGSVSTLTIQRTQQEDSAVYLCASSERAVNTEAFFGQGTRLTVV.